This paragraph reports one T cell receptor beta chain. Sequencing was performed with immunoSEQ multiplex PCR; in TCRdb, only in-frame clones are kept and a portion is missing. This table has over 60,000 clones, around 90% appearing once. CDR1 LNHDA and CDR2 SQIVND come from the germline V gene (reference sequence). The length of the CDR3 is 15 residues. V lost 5 bases and J lost 0; bases outside the gene matches: 4. The data stem from a study of control samples from healthy donors and cancer patients. The clonotype originates from a woman in her fifties or sixties with head and neck cancer. V usage is TRBV19 and J usage is TRBJ1-5; 7 nucleotides line up with TRBD1. The specimen sequenced was PBMCs. In DNA, the CDR3 is TGTGCCAGTAGTCGACAGGGAGATAGCAATCAGCCCCAGCATTTT. As protein: CASSRQGDSNQPQHF.